These 20 T cell receptor beta chains were sequenced from one sample in a study of blood T cell repertoires in COVID-19. Data came from immunoSEQ multiplex PCR; TCRdb stores just in-frame clones and leaves some out. The sample contains approximately 250,000 clones, approximately 89% of which appear only once. The source material was peripheral blood. The receptors derive from a woman in her sixties who had recovered from COVID-19.

The sample holds a few counts of this clone. The chain carries TRBV7-3 and TRBJ2-7; D possibly corresponds to TRBD1 (6 bases). The CDR3 consists of 14 residues. V was pared by 2 bases and J by 6 bases, with 14 bases between. CDR1 and CDR2 (germline): SGHTA, FQGTGA. The CDR3 is CASSLADRRGEQYF. Written as DNA, the CDR3 is TGTGCCAGCAGCTTAGCGGACAGACGGGGCGAGCAGTACTTC.

In its sample, this clone was seen a few times. The chain joins TRBV18 to TRBJ2-7; TRBD2 is a possible D gene (7 bases). From germline, CDR1 is KGHSH and CDR2 LQKENI. V dropped 3 bases and J dropped 0 bases, with 9 bases sitting between them. The CDR3 is 14 residues long. CDR3 nucleotides: TGTGCCAGCTCACCGGGGGGGCCCTCCTACGAGCAGTACTTC. Translated, it gives CASSPGGPSYEQYF. The whole variable domain, filled in from reference TRBV18 and TRBJ2-7, reads NAGVMQNPRHLVRRRGQEARLRCSPMKGHSHVYWYRQLPEEGLKFMVYLQKENIIDESGMPKERFSAEFPKEGPSILRIQQVVRGDSAAYFCASSPGGPSYEQYFGPGTRLTVT.

This clone was counted once. The genes are TRBV28 and TRBJ1-3; D is undetermined. Per germline, CDR1 MDHEN and CDR2 SYDVKM. V lost 7 bases to trimming and J lost 0 bases, with 10 bases between them. This CDR3 has 14 amino acids. The CDR3, as DNA: TGTGCCAGCAAAAGGAGTGACTCTGGAAACACCATATATTTT. As protein: CASKRSDSGNTIYF.

The chain joins TRBV4-1 to TRBJ2-3; 9 bases are a match to TRBD2. Germline loops: CDR1 MGHRA, CDR2 YSYEKL. J was trimmed by 0 bases and V by 3 bases; bases with no gene match: 10. The CDR3 loop spans 18 amino acids. The CDR3, as DNA: TGCGCCAGCAGCCAGGGGCGGGGGGGCTCCTTAAGCACAGATACGCAGTATTTT. As protein: CASSQGRGGSLSTDTQYF.

The J gene is TRBJ1-6, the V gene TRBV4-3, with 7 nucleotides matching TRBD1. The CDR3 has 15 amino acids. V trimming: 7 bases; J trimming: 7 bases; junction bases outside the gene matches: 10. The germline CDR1 and CDR2 sequences are LGHNA and YSLEER. CDR3 loop: CASKSTGAGNSPLHF. DNA of the CDR3: TGCGCCAGCAAGAGTACAGGGGCAGGAAATTCACCCCTCCACTTT.

This chain joins TRBV28 and TRBJ2-5, with D hard to call. The germline V gene has CDR1 MDHEN and CDR2 SYDVKM. Trimming pared 3 bases from V and 5 bases from J, leaving 13 bases between. This CDR3 spans 14 amino acids. The CDR3 loop is CASSFVARRETQYF. The CDR3 DNA reads TGTGCCAGCAGTTTCGTGGCTAGGCGGGAGACCCAGTACTTC.

The rearrangement uses TRBV2 and TRBJ1-4; 9 bases agree with TRBD1. The V gene's germline CDR1 is SNHLY and CDR2 FYNNEI. This CDR3 is 14 amino acids long. V gave up 6 bases and J gave up 5 bases; unmatched junction bases: 4. The CDR3 nucleotides are TGTGCCAGCAGGACCGGGACAGGGAATGAAAAACTGTTTTTT. Translation gives CASRTGTGNEKLFF.

The chain has TRBV5-5 and TRBJ2-2; 9 positions agree with TRBD2. Germline V gene lookup returns CDR1 SGHKS and CDR2 YYEKEE (reference sequence). The CDR3 covers 13 residues. The J segment lost 6 bases and the V segment lost 3 bases, leaving 0 bases of the junction unmatched. This CDR3 reads CASSWTSAGELFF. DNA of the CDR3: TGTGCCAGCAGCTGGACTAGCGCCGGGGAGCTGTTTTTT.

This clone was seen a few times. The V call is TRBV5-1, the J call TRBJ1-1; D remains unclear. The ends were cut back, 4 bases at V and 1 base at J, with 8 bases in the middle. Germline V gene lookup returns CDR1 SGHRS and CDR2 YFSETQ. CDR3 length equals 13 residues. The CDR3: CASSNTENTEAFF. CDR3 nucleotide sequence: TGCGCCAGCAGCAACACAGAGAACACTGAAGCTTTCTTT.

This clone was counted only a few times. The genes are TRBV7-9 and TRBJ2-7; D call uncertain. CDR3 length equals 14 residues. The V gene's germline CDR1 is SEHNR and CDR2 FQNEAQ (reference sequence). Trimming took 4 bases from V and 3 from J, leaving 13 bases between them. The CDR3 here is CASSSRLIYYEQYF. DNA of the CDR3: TGTGCCAGCAGCTCTCGACTCATTTACTACGAGCAGTACTTC.

V and J are TRBV7-8 and TRBJ2-2; D is unresolved. CDR1 and CDR2 from the germline V gene are SGHVS and FQNEAQ. The CDR3 contains 14 residues. Trimming took off 2 bases at V and 6 bases at J, with 10 bases between the two ends. The CDR3 protein is CASSLQQSAGELFF. In DNA form, the CDR3 reads TGTGCCAGCAGCTTACAACAGTCGGCCGGGGAGCTGTTTTTT.

This clone was observed a few times. This CDR3 reads CASTYGSIRTPLHF. CDR3 DNA sequence: TGTGCCAGCACATACGGGTCCATTAGAACACCCCTCCACTTT. The gene calls are TRBV6-5 and TRBJ1-6; the D is unclear. V lost 7 bases and J lost 11, with 18 bases in between. The V gene's germline CDR1 is MNHEY and CDR2 SVGAGI. The CDR3 is 14 residues long.

V and J are TRBV4-3 and TRBJ2-7, with D possibly TRBD2 on 6 matching bases. Per germline, CDR1 LGHNA and CDR2 YSLEER. This CDR3 is 16 amino acids long. Trimming shortened V by 3 bases and J by 2 bases, and 17 bases separated the two germline ends. The CDR3, as DNA: TGCGCCAGCAGCCAGCATGCGGGACGGGGAACCTACGAGCAGTACTTC. It codes for CASSQHAGRGTYEQYF.

The CDR3 region is CASSFLDTQYF. CDR3 DNA: TGTGCCAGCAGCTTTCTAGATACGCAGTATTTT. J is TRBJ2-3 and V is TRBV11-2; no definite D call. CDR1 and CDR2 from the germline V gene are SGHAT and FQNNGV. This CDR3 comprises 11 residues. The V gene lost 3 bases and the J gene lost 5 bases, with 3 bases spanning the gap.

This clone was found a few times. The V call is TRBV6-2 or TRBV6-3, the J call TRBJ1-5; TRBD1 might be the D (5 bases). Germline-derived CDR1 and CDR2 are MNHEY and SVGEGT. V lost 4 bases to trimming and J lost 4 bases, with 17 bases between them. The CDR3 consists of 16 residues. The CDR3 DNA reads as TGTGCCAGCAGTTCCGTCAGAACAGGACTAAATCAGCCCCAGCATTTT. Residues: CASSSVRTGLNQPQHF.

This clone has just one count. This chain connects TRBV9 to TRBJ2-7; D is possibly TRBD1 (6 bases). This CDR3 is built from 16 residues. V lost 3 bases, J lost 2 bases, and 18 bases lay in between. Per germline, CDR1 SGDLS and CDR2 YYNGEE. CDR3 sequence reads: CASSGNVRTETYEQYF. The CDR3 nucleotides read TGTGCCAGCAGCGGAAACGTCAGGACAGAAACCTACGAGCAGTACTTC.

J is TRBJ2-1 and V is TRBV19; tentative D call: TRBD2 (6 bases). The germline V gene encodes CDR1 LNHDA and CDR2 SQIVND (reference sequence). This CDR3 is built from 15 residues. Trimming pared 6 bases from V and 2 bases from J, leaving 14 bases between. DNA of the CDR3: TGTGCCAGTAGCGGGAGTCCCCTCACCTACAATGAGCAGTTCTTC. This encodes CASSGSPLTYNEQFF.

The chain employs TRBV18 and TRBJ2-2; no reliable D call. Trimming took off 2 bases at V and 3 bases at J, with 10 bases between the two ends. The CDR3 has 15 residues. The V gene's germline CDR1 is KGHSH and CDR2 LQKENI. CDR3 sequence (DNA): TGTGCCAGCTCACCAAGTCAGGCCCACACCGGGGAGCTGTTTTTT. Translation gives CASSPSQAHTGELFF.

This chain links TRBV24-1 with TRBJ1-5; D is perhaps TRBD1 (6 bases). Germline-derived CDR1 and CDR2 are KGHDR and SFDVKD. CDR3 size: 14 residues. V lost 1 base to trimming and J lost 5 bases, with 8 bases between them. The CDR3 reads CATSDLQGDQPQHF. Here the CDR3 DNA reads TGTGCCACCAGTGATTTACAGGGAGATCAGCCCCAGCATTTT.

As DNA, the CDR3 is TGTGCCAGCAGTCCATCGGGCAGGGGGCAAGAGACCCAGTACTTC. Protein: CASSPSGRGQETQYF. The chain carries TRBV28 and TRBJ2-5; TRBD1 matches at 7 bases. The germline CDR1 and CDR2 sequences are MDHEN and SYDVKM. V shed 5 bases and J 2 bases; nucleotides not matched to a gene: 8. CDR3 length: 15 amino acids.